One sample yielded the 25 T cell receptor beta chains listed below, sequenced in a study of T cell responses to AZD1222 COVID-19 vaccine. The protocol was immunoSEQ multiplex PCR, while the TCRdb copy is restricted to in-frame clones and leaves out a portion. The sample consists of around 130,000 clones, 91% of them appearing once. Sequencing was performed on peripheral blood, taken 28 days after the second dose of the MenACWY control vaccine. The receptors shown here come from an adult who received the MenACWY meningococcal vaccine as a control.

Only one count was recorded for this clone. V and J are TRBV7-3 and TRBJ2-5; D unclear. This CDR3 spans 13 amino acids. Germline V gene sequence: CDR1 SGHTA, CDR2 FQGTGA. V dropped 1 base and J dropped 5 bases, with 8 bases sitting between them. The CDR3 loop reads CASSLRSRETQYF. In DNA, the CDR3 is TGTGCCAGCAGCTTAAGATCTCGGGAGACCCAGTACTTC.

The chain carries TRBV11-2 and TRBJ2-1; 7 bases map to TRBD2. The V gene's germline CDR1 is SGHAT and CDR2 FQNNGV. This CDR3 is built from 15 residues. Unmatched junction bases numbered 9, after V lost 7 bases and J lost 3 bases. This chain's CDR3 is CASTGLNHNYNEQFF. The CDR3 nucleotides are TGTGCCAGCACGGGACTAAACCATAACTACAATGAGCAGTTCTTC.

The rearrangement links TRBV9 to TRBJ2-1; 8 nucleotides agree with TRBD2. Germline CDR1 is SGDLS and CDR2 is YYNGEE. The junction had 8 bases not matched to a gene; V was cut back by 0 bases and J by 9 bases. The CDR3 consists of 15 residues. CDR3 residues: CASSVDQTSEGEQFF. Written as DNA, the CDR3 is TGTGCCAGCAGCGTAGATCAGACTAGCGAGGGTGAGCAGTTCTTC.

The J gene is TRBJ2-1, the V gene TRBV5-4; 15 bases fit TRBD2. This CDR3 region has 15 residues. Germline V gene sequence: CDR1 SGHNT, CDR2 YYREEE (reference sequence). The ends lost 3 bases at V and 9 bases at J; junction bases unmatched: 4. The CDR3, as DNA: TGTGCCAGCAGCTGGACTAGCGGGGGGGTAATTGAGCAGTTCTTC. Its translation is CASSWTSGGVIEQFF.

The genes are TRBV12-5 and TRBJ2-2, with unresolved D. The V end was cut by 0 bases, the J end by 6 bases, with 11 bases between. CDR3 size: 15 residues. Germline CDR1 and CDR2: LGHNT and FRNRAP. The CDR3 sequence: CASGLVLDWSGELFF. In nucleotides, the CDR3 is TGTGCTAGTGGTTTGGTCCTAGATTGGTCCGGGGAGCTGTTTTTT.

The chain combines TRBV28 with TRBJ2-2; 8 nucleotides line up with TRBD2. J lost 4 bases, V lost 8 bases, and 15 bases had no gene match. The CDR3 is made up of 17 amino acids. Per germline, CDR1 MDHEN and CDR2 SYDVKM. In nucleotides, the CDR3 is TGTGCCAGCCGCATTTGGGGTAGCGGGAAGGGCACCGGGGAGCTGTTTTTT. It yields the protein CASRIWGSGKGTGELFF.

The rearrangement joins TRBV2 to TRBJ2-4; D is unresolved. Between the trimmed V and J ends, which lost 7 bases and 0 bases, there was a span of 7 bases. CDR3 size: 13 residues. Germline V gene data show CDR1 as SNHLY and CDR2 as FYNNEI. CDR3 nucleotide sequence: TGTGCCAGCATACCACTAGCCAAAAACATTCAGTACTTC. Translation gives CASIPLAKNIQYF. Complete variable domain (other parts from reference TRBV2 and TRBJ2-4): EPEVTQTPSHQVTQMGQEVILRCVPISNHLYFYWYRQILGQKVEFLVSFYNNEISEKSEIFDDQFSVERPDGSNFTLKIRSTKLEDSAMYFCASIPLAKNIQYFGAGTRLSVL.

The rearrangement links TRBV18 to TRBJ2-3; 10 bases line up with TRBD2. The CDR3 has 16 residues. J gave up 4 bases and V 2 bases, and 6 bases lay outside the gene matches. Germline V CDR1 and CDR2: KGHSH, LQKENI. This chain's CDR3 is CASSPGLAGASDTQYF. CDR3 coding DNA: TGTGCCAGCTCACCAGGGCTAGCGGGAGCCTCAGATACGCAGTATTTT.

This chain connects TRBV7-9 to TRBJ1-5; 9 positions match TRBD1. V gave up 5 bases and J gave up 3 bases; unmatched junction bases: 8. The germline V gene encodes CDR1 SEHNR and CDR2 FQNEAQ (reference sequence). The CDR3 is 16 amino acids. This CDR3 is CASSQGTGPHNQPQHF. Written as DNA, the CDR3 is TGTGCCAGCAGCCAAGGGACAGGGCCTCACAATCAGCCCCAGCATTTT. Looking up the rest from reference TRBV7-9 and TRBJ1-5 gives the full variable domain: DTGVSQNPRHKITKRGQNVTFRCDPISEHNRLYWYRQTLGQGPEFLTYFQNEAQLEKSRLLSDRFSAERPKGSFSTLEIQRTEQGDSAMYLCASSQGTGPHNQPQHFGDGTRLSIL.

V is TRBV28 and J is TRBJ2-1; 10 bases agree with TRBD2. This CDR3 region has 14 residues. V lost 5 bases to trimming and J lost 5 bases; unmatched junction nucleotides: 3. In germline, CDR1 is MDHEN, CDR2 SYDVKM. CDR3 nucleotides: TGTGCCAGCAGTCGACTAGCGGGCAACAATGAGCAGTTCTTC. As protein: CASSRLAGNNEQFF.

The rearrangement links TRBV3-1 (or the pseudogene TRBV3-2) to TRBJ1-3, with D uncertain. Per the germline V gene, CDR1 is LGHDT and CDR2 is YNNKEL (reference sequence). This CDR3 is 15 amino acids long. V lost 0 bases, J lost 3 bases, and 9 bases lay in between. CDR3 DNA sequence: TGTGCCAGCAGCCAAGATAGGGCTGGTGGAAACACCATATATTTT. It specifies CASSQDRAGGNTIYF.

The rearrangement joins TRBV27 to TRBJ2-1, with 12 bases matching TRBD1. CDR1 is MNHEY, CDR2 SMNVEV, per germline (reference sequence). The CDR3 totals 17 residues. V lost 4 bases to trimming and J lost 6 bases; unmatched junction nucleotides: 10. The CDR3 DNA is TGTGCCAGCAGTTCTCATCAGGGACAGGGGGCGTCCAATGAGCAGTTCTTC. It is translated as CASSSHQGQGASNEQFF.

V usage is TRBV18 and J usage is TRBJ2-7; weak D call: TRBD1 (5 bases). Germline V gives CDR1 KGHSH, CDR2 LQKENI. The CDR3 consists of 16 residues. Trimming removed 0 bases at V and 0 bases at J, with 12 bases between. In nucleotides, the CDR3 is TGTGCCAGCTCACCACCCGGGCAGGGCAACTCCTACGAGCAGTACTTC. Translated, it gives CASSPPGQGNSYEQYF.

This clone was recorded once. The J gene is TRBJ1-3, the V gene TRBV15, with 9 bases fitting TRBD1. CDR3 length: 18 residues. The V gene's germline CDR1 is LNHNV and CDR2 YYDKDF (reference sequence). V gave up 1 base and J gave up 6 bases; unmatched junction bases: 13. CDR3 in DNA: TGTGCCACCAGCAGAGTCCACTCCGGGACAGGGATACAAAACACCATATATTTT. Residues: CATSRVHSGTGIQNTIYF.

The rearrangement links TRBV5-1 to TRBJ2-2; the match to TRBD2 covers 7 bases. After removal of 4 bases from V and 2 bases from J, the junction contained 8 bases not matched to a gene. Germline-derived CDR1 and CDR2 are SGHRS and YFSETQ. This CDR3 has 16 residues. CDR3 in DNA: TGCGCCAGCAGCCGGGAGGTCCAGGCCAACACCGGGGAGCTGTTTTTT. Residues: CASSREVQANTGELFF.

This sequence joins TRBV19 and TRBJ1-6; maybe TRBD1 (5 bases). This CDR3 has 18 residues. V was shortened by 3 bases and J by 0 bases, with 15 bases between the two germline ends. Germline CDR1 and CDR2: LNHDA and SQIVND (reference sequence). The CDR3, as DNA: TGTGCCAGTAGTATCCTATTTGGGGGAAGCTCCTATAATTCACCCCTCCACTTT. It yields the protein CASSILFGGSSYNSPLHF.

The chain combines TRBV6-6 with TRBJ2-1, with 16 nucleotides matching TRBD2. Germline V gives CDR1 MNHNY, CDR2 SVGAGI (reference sequence). The CDR3 is 13 amino acids. Losses at the gene ends were 8 bases for V and 12 bases for J; bases not matched to a gene: 4. The chain's CDR3 is CASRGLAGGSQFF. The CDR3 DNA sequence: TGTGCCAGCCGGGGACTAGCGGGAGGGTCGCAGTTCTTC.

The rearrangement links TRBV6-5 to TRBJ1-6; 11 bases match TRBD1. V lost 6 bases, J lost 6 bases, and 1 base stayed unmatched. The CDR3 runs 14 residues. From germline, CDR1 is MNHEY and CDR2 SVGAGI. The CDR3, as DNA: TGTGCCAGCAGGGGGACAGGGGGTAATTCACCCCTCCACTTT. This translates into CASRGTGGNSPLHF.

The V and J genes are TRBV28 and TRBJ1-2, with 8 bases lining up with TRBD1. Trimming at V came to 7 bases and at J to 8 bases, leaving 9 bases not matched to a gene. The CDR3 spans 13 residues. Germline values: CDR1 MDHEN, CDR2 SYDVKM. The CDR3 spells CASNPTGVYGYTF. Written as DNA, the CDR3 is TGTGCCAGCAACCCGACAGGGGTCTACGGCTACACCTTC.

CDR3 DNA: TGTGCCTGGAACAAGGGGGCCGGCACCGGGGAGCTGTTTTTT. This sequence encodes CAWNKGAGTGELFF. The chain employs TRBV30 and TRBJ2-2; TRBD1 agrees at 7 bases. Germline CDR1 reads GTSNPN; CDR2 reads SVGIG (reference sequence). This CDR3 is built from 14 residues. V dropped 4 bases and J dropped 4; count of bases not matched to a gene: 6.

The chain couples TRBV24-1 to TRBJ1-2, with a tentative D call TRBD1 (6 bases). The CDR3 totals 14 residues. Germline V gives CDR1 KGHDR, CDR2 SFDVKD. The germline V and J ends were trimmed by 4 bases and 4 bases, with 12 bases remaining between them. The DNA of the CDR3 is TGTGCCACCAGTGACCCGCCGACAGGCTATGGCTACACCTTC. This codes for CATSDPPTGYGYTF.

V is TRBV28 and J is TRBJ1-2; weak D call: TRBD1 (6 bases). Germline lookup yields CDR1 MDHEN and CDR2 SYDVKM. Trimming took 11 bases from V and 4 from J, leaving 14 bases between them. CDR3 length equals 12 residues. The CDR3 DNA reads TGTGCCGCCCAGGGGTTTAGCTATGGCTACACCTTC. Its protein is CAAQGFSYGYTF.

The chain combines TRBV7-2 with TRBJ1-1; no reliable D call. In germline, CDR1 is SGHTA, CDR2 FQGNSA. The CDR3 covers 14 residues. With 1 base removed from V and 1 base from J, the gap between germline ends came to 7 bases. This chain's CDR3 is CASSLGSQNTEAFF. The CDR3 region has the DNA TGTGCCAGCAGCTTAGGGTCTCAGAACACTGAAGCTTTCTTT.

The CDR3, as DNA: TGTGCCAGCAGTACAGTACAGGGGTTTGATTCACCCCTCCACTTT. Translation: CASSTVQGFDSPLHF. The V gene is TRBV6-2 or TRBV6-3, the J gene TRBJ1-6; TRBD1 matches 7 bases. The germline gives CDR1 MNHEY, CDR2 SVGEGT. This CDR3 contains 15 residues. V was clipped by 5 bases and J by 8 bases; unmatched bases: 9.

This chain joins TRBV29-1 and TRBJ2-7; the D call may be TRBD1 or TRBD2 (5 bases each). Per germline, CDR1 SQVTM and CDR2 ANQGSEA. This CDR3 contains 11 residues. CDR3 region: CSAGTIYEQYF. For the CDR3, the DNA is TGCAGTGCAGGGACCATCTACGAGCAGTACTTC.